Shown below are 23 T cell receptor beta chains from a single sample sequenced in a study of CDR3 diversity in severe acne. TCRdb recomputed calls from the PCR reads with MiXCR, one row per CDR3 protein. Of about 76,000 distinct CDR3 sequences listed, 45% to 65% are singletons. The source material was blood. The source of these receptors is a male donor in good health, without acne.

The chain employs TRBV6-6 and TRBJ2-3, with TRBD1 matching over 9 bases. Trimming took 6 bases from V and 5 from J; bases not matched to a gene: 9. The germline V gene encodes CDR1 MNHNY and CDR2 SVGAGI (reference sequence). The CDR3 contains 15 residues. This CDR3 is CASSLRTGDGDTQYF. CDR3 nucleotide sequence: TGTGCCAGCAGCCTAAGGACAGGGGATGGAGATACGCAGTATTTT.

This clonotype showed up many times. V usage is TRBV6-2 or TRBV6-3 and J usage is TRBJ2-3, with D perhaps matching TRBD2 (6 bases). V lost 10 bases and J 2 bases, leaving 13 bases between the germline ends. The CDR3 covers 13 residues. Looked up from germline, CDR1 is MNHEY and CDR2 is SVGEGT. CDR3 sequence reads: CATSGAPTDTQYF. The CDR3 nucleotides read TGTGCCACCTCGGGAGCCCCCACAGATACGCAGTATTTT.

Concerning this clonotype: No DNA is shown, since the ends of the CDR3 on it are uncertain; the CDR3 is the one TCRdb lists. The rearrangement links TRBV5-1 to TRBJ2-5. The CDR3 length equals 21 residues, ends included. Germline loops: CDR1 SGHRS, CDR2 YFSETQ. The CDR3 reads CASSLQRGNEKLFFGGGTQYF.

In this sample, this clonotype turned up a few times. V is TRBV25-1 and J is TRBJ1-2; possibly TRBD1 for D (6 bases). The germline CDR1 and CDR2 sequences are MGHDK and SYGVNS. The CDR3 length is 14 residues. Trimming left V 5 bases short and J 3 bases short, with 13 bases between. The CDR3 here is CASSTSTGYYGYTF. DNA of the CDR3: TGTGCCAGCAGTACCTCGACAGGTTACTATGGCTACACCTTC.

As for this clonotype: The junction departs from germline at one end; a sequencing error may be responsible. The J gene is TRBJ1-5, the V gene TRBV28, with D perhaps TRBD1 (6 bases). The CDR3 is 16 amino acids. Germline values: CDR1 MDHEN, CDR2 SYDVKM. As DNA, the CDR3 is TGTGCCTGCAGTTTAGGGGGAAGACGGGGAAACCAGCCCCAGCATTTT. Its translation: CACSLGGRRGNQPQHF.

Comments on this clonotype: A much larger clone sits a single nucleotide away, making a read error possible. V usage is TRBV6-5 and J usage is TRBJ1-1; a possible D gene is TRBD1 (6 bases). The CDR3 sequence is 12 residues long. Germline CDR1 MNHEY, CDR2 SVGAGI. The DNA of the CDR3 is TGTGCCAGCAGCCCGACCAGGGGTGAAGCTCTCTTT. Protein sequence: CASSPTRGEALF.

V and J are TRBV6-6 and TRBJ1-2, with D maybe TRBD1 (5 bases). The CDR3 sequence is 17 residues long. V shed 0 bases and J shed 0 bases, with 14 bases lying between them. Germline V gives CDR1 MNHNY, CDR2 SVGAGI (reference sequence). The CDR3 DNA reads TGTGCCAGCAGTTACTCGAGGGTGGGACGATCTAACTATGGCTACACCTTC. It specifies CASSYSRVGRSNYGYTF.

This clonotype was seen repeatedly, ten times or more. The chain couples TRBV14 to TRBJ1-1; TRBD1 aligns across 9 bases. This CDR3 spans 15 amino acids. In germline, CDR1 is SGHDN, CDR2 FVKESK. V gave up 5 bases and J gave up 2 bases; unmatched junction bases: 6. The CDR3 bases are TGTGCCAGCAGCTACTACAGGGGGCTTAACACTGAAGCTTTCTTT. Amino acid sequence: CASSYYRGLNTEAFF.

V gene TRBV5-4 combines with J gene TRBJ2-2; possibly TRBD1 or TRBD2 for D (5 bases each). Germline CDR1 SGHNT, CDR2 YYREEE (reference sequence). The CDR3 contains 15 residues. Trimming removed 0 bases from V and 1 base from J, with 7 bases in between. The chain's CDR3 is CASSLGGGNTGELFF. CDR3 nucleotide sequence: TGTGCCAGCAGCTTGGGTGGGGGGAACACCGGGGAGCTGTTTTTT.

The chain uses TRBV29-1 and TRBJ1-2; the D gene is possibly TRBD1 (5 bases). Germline V gives CDR1 SQVTM, CDR2 ANQGSEA. The CDR3 totals 12 residues. Trimming took 4 bases from V and 4 from J, leaving 10 bases between them. CDR3: CSVGGGSYGYTF. The CDR3 bases are TGCAGCGTTGGGGGGGGTAGCTATGGCTACACCTTC.

This chain connects TRBV7-6 to TRBJ2-3; TRBD2 aligns across 13 bases. This CDR3 has 17 amino acids. The ends lost 5 bases at V and 4 bases at J; junction bases unmatched: 9. CDR1 and CDR2 (germline): SGHVS, FNYEAQ. The CDR3 DNA follows: TGTGCCAGCAGCCTATTCCCCGGGACTAGCGGGGCAGATACGCAGTATTTT. Its protein product is CASSLFPGTSGADTQYF.

This clonotype was found a few times. The rearrangement links TRBV4-2 to TRBJ2-2; TRBD2 matches at 9 bases. The CDR3 has 17 residues. CDR1 and CDR2 (germline): LGHNA, YNFKEQ. With V trimmed by 4 bases and J by 0 bases, 6 bases remained unmatched. The CDR3: CASSRGLADTNTGELFF. CDR3 DNA sequence: TGTGCCAGCAGCCGGGGACTAGCAGACACGAACACCGGGGAGCTGTTTTTT.

The rearrangement links TRBV20-1 to TRBJ2-1; 10 nucleotides align to TRBD2. The V gene's germline CDR1 is DFQATT and CDR2 SNEGSKA (reference sequence). This CDR3 has 15 residues. The V gene end was trimmed by 6 bases and the J gene end by 2 bases; junction bases not matched to a gene: 7. The CDR3 DNA is TGCAGTGCGACGATAGCGGGAGGAACCTACAATGAGCAGTTCTTC. It specifies CSATIAGGTYNEQFF.

This clonotype was counted at least ten times. This chain connects TRBV6-2 or TRBV6-3 to TRBJ2-3; 7 bases are shared with TRBD1. With 6 bases clipped from V and 4 bases from J, the junction kept 10 bases outside the gene matches. CDR1 and CDR2 from the germline V gene are MNHEY and SVGEGT. This CDR3 has 15 residues. The CDR3 here is CASRIGTAQADTQYF. The CDR3 DNA follows: TGTGCCAGCAGAATCGGGACAGCTCAAGCAGATACGCAGTATTTT.

As to this clonotype: An end of the junction differs from the germline gene, which may be a read error. The CDR3 is CASSLGGDRGYTF. The DNA of the CDR3 is TGTGCCAGCAGCTTGGGGGGGGATAGAGGCTACACCTTC. This chain connects TRBV5-1 to TRBJ1-2; tentative D call: TRBD1 (5 bases). The CDR3 is 13 residues long. Germline V gives CDR1 SGHRS, CDR2 YFSETQ.

CDR3 loop: CASSLRSRQGGQPQHF. In nucleotides, the CDR3 is TGTGCCAGCAGTTTAAGGTCTCGTCAGGGAGGGCAGCCCCAGCATTTT. The genes are TRBV27 and TRBJ1-5; D might be TRBD1 (5 bases). V was clipped by 2 bases and J by 7 bases, with 18 bases between them. This CDR3 region has 16 residues. The germline V gene encodes CDR1 MNHEY and CDR2 SMNVEV (reference sequence).

The chain uses TRBV24-1 and TRBJ2-6, with 9 bases fitting TRBD1. The CDR3 spans 18 residues. CDR1 and CDR2 (germline): KGHDR, SFDVKD. V trimming: 5 bases; J trimming: 4 bases; junction bases outside the gene matches: 11. The CDR3 nucleotides are TGTGCCACCAGTGGCTCGACAGGGGGTGCGTCCGGGGCCAACGTCCTGACTTTC. Its protein is CATSGSTGGASGANVLTF.

This clonotype is medium-sized within its sample. V gene TRBV10-3 combines with J gene TRBJ2-5, with 9 positions matching TRBD2. The V and J ends lost 6 bases and 1 base, in that order; junction bases with no gene match: 9. From germline, CDR1 is ENHRY and CDR2 SYGVKD. CDR3 length: 16 residues. The CDR3 here is CAISPTSGRGQETQYF. The CDR3 DNA reads TGTGCCATCAGCCCGACTAGCGGACGTGGCCAAGAGACCCAGTACTTC.

In regard to this clonotype: The DNA is omitted, as the CDR3 cannot be located on it reliably, and the CDR3 follows TCRdb's listing. The CDR3 spells CAWSVREDTQYFGPGTGELFF. The J gene is TRBJ2-2, the V gene TRBV30; no DNA check was done on the table's D call, TRBD2. The V gene's germline CDR1 is GTSNPN and CDR2 SVGIG (reference sequence). The CDR3 is 21 residues long, ends included.

CDR3 DNA sequence: TGCAGTGCTAGGAGGGGTCTCGACGCGGAGCAGTACTTC. The encoded protein is CSARRGLDAEQYF. V gene TRBV20-1 combines with J gene TRBJ2-7, with D perhaps TRBD1 or TRBD2 (5 bases each). The CDR3 sequence is 13 residues long. Trimming left V 3 bases short and J 7 bases short, with 16 bases between. CDR1 and CDR2 (germline): DFQATT, SNEGSKA (reference sequence).

V usage is TRBV29-1 and J usage is TRBJ2-7; 10 nucleotides line up with TRBD1. TRBJ2-1 explains the end of the DNA better; the J call may be wrong. Germline V CDR1 and CDR2: SQVTM, ANQGSEA. The CDR3 sequence is 14 residues long. The CDR3 DNA reads TGCAGCGTTGAAGGACAGGGGGCGCGGACTGAGCAGTTCTTC. Translation: CSVEGQGARTEQFF.

The V and J genes are TRBV28 and TRBJ2-7, with TRBD1 identical over 8 bases. Trimming removed 1 base from V and 3 bases from J; junction bases left unmatched: 8. This CDR3 is 16 amino acids long. CDR1 and CDR2 from the germline V gene are MDHEN and SYDVKM. CDR3 sequence: CASSLSPTGGYYEQYF. The CDR3 nucleotides read TGTGCCAGCAGTTTATCGCCAACAGGGGGATACTACGAGCAGTACTTC.

Comment on this clonotype: A read error is likely, as this CDR3 ends without the conserved phenylalanine or tryptophan. The rearrangement joins TRBV25-1 to TRBJ1-5; a weak D match, TRBD1 (5 bases). From germline, CDR1 is MGHDK and CDR2 SYGVNS. The ends were cut back, 5 bases at V and 7 bases at J, with 9 bases in the middle. The CDR3 covers 12 residues. The CDR3 region is CASSPGRQPQHL. The CDR3 DNA follows: TGTGCCAGCAGTCCAGGGCGGCAGCCCCAGCATCTT.